These 14 T cell receptor beta chains were all obtained from the same sample, sequenced in a study of human T cells and chemical hapten exposure. One entry per CDR3 protein, called by TCRdb with MiXCR from the RACE reads. The sample holds about 82,000 distinct CDR3 sequences, roughly a tenth seen once. Time point described: patch test 2, 6 weeks after DPC sensitization. The sample's treatment: therapeutic diphenylcyclopropenone sensitization with weekly scalp DPC. Specimen: whole blood, collected in connection with sensitization to the hapten diphenylcyclopropenone (DPC). Every receptor here comes from a woman aged 50 to 60 with alopecia areata. Some clones in this sample may be carry-over from other donors' samples.

The chain has TRBV28 and TRBJ1-4, with D unclear. This CDR3 spans 15 amino acids. Germline CDR1 reads MDHEN; CDR2 reads SYDVKM. V dropped 7 bases and J dropped 0 bases, with 12 bases sitting between them. The CDR3 DNA is TGTGCCAGCACCGATACGGAGGCAACTAATGAAAAACTGTTTTTT. Translating gives CASTDTEATNEKLFF.

V gene TRBV5-4 combines with J gene TRBJ2-7; 9 bases are a match to TRBD2. Per germline, CDR1 SGHNT and CDR2 YYREEE (reference sequence). With 0 bases clipped from V and 3 bases from J, the junction kept 4 bases outside the gene matches. This CDR3 has 15 amino acids. CDR3 sequence (DNA): TGTGCCAGCAGCTTGGGACTAGCGGAGAGCTACGAGCAGTACTTC. It codes for CASSLGLAESYEQYF.

This clonotype was counted ten times or more. The CDR3 region is CASRRGQAGANVLTF. The CDR3 DNA is TGTGCCAGCAGGCGAGGACAGGCTGGGGCCAACGTCCTGACTTTC. The chain uses TRBV6-5 and TRBJ2-6; 7 bases match TRBD1. The V gene end was trimmed by 6 bases and the J gene end by 2 bases; junction bases not matched to a gene: 4. This CDR3 contains 15 residues. Germline V lookup: CDR1 MNHEY, CDR2 SVGAGI.

This clonotype came up many times. The chain employs TRBV20-1 and TRBJ2-5; 10 positions agree with TRBD2. The CDR3 covers 14 residues. The trim removed 3 bases at V and 5 bases at J, leaving 6 bases unmatched. CDR1 DFQATT and CDR2 SNEGSKA come from the germline V gene (reference sequence). The CDR3 is CSAREAGGIETQYF. DNA of the CDR3: TGCAGTGCTAGGGAAGCGGGAGGGATCGAGACCCAGTACTTC.

This clonotype was picked up many times. The chain recombines TRBV5-1 with TRBJ2-7, with D perhaps TRBD2 (5 bases). Germline loops: CDR1 SGHRS, CDR2 YFSETQ. This CDR3 has 13 amino acids. Between the trimmed V and J ends, which lost 3 bases and 3 bases, there was a span of 10 bases. The chain's CDR3 is CASSSGLLYEQYF. The CDR3 DNA is TGCGCCAGCAGCTCTGGACTCCTCTACGAGCAGTACTTC.

This clonotype was recorded at least ten times. The V gene is TRBV28, the J gene TRBJ1-6; tentatively, D is TRBD1 (6 bases). This CDR3 comprises 15 residues. Trimming shortened V by 7 bases and J by 9 bases, and 19 bases separated the two germline ends. CDR1 is MDHEN and CDR2 is SYDVKM in the germline V gene. The CDR3 nucleotides are TGTGCCAGCACTGCTACCAGGGGAATCGGTTCACCCCTCCACTTT. The encoded protein is CASTATRGIGSPLHF. The full variable domain, its missing parts supplied by reference TRBV28 and TRBJ1-6, is DVKVTQSSRYLVKRTGEKVFLECVQDMDHENMFWYRQDPGLGLRLIYFSYDVKMKEKGDIPEGYSVSREKKERFSLILESASTNQTSMYLCASTATRGIGSPLHFGNGTRLTVT.

This chain connects TRBV12-3 or TRBV12-4 to TRBJ2-2; TRBD1 might be the D (5 bases). The CDR3 has 14 residues. V lost 6 bases and J 4 bases, leaving 12 bases between the germline ends. The CDR3 DNA sequence: TGTGCCAGCAGGGTTTCAGGGTCCACCGGGGAGCTGTTTTTT. Translating gives CASRVSGSTGELFF.

The chain employs TRBV20-1 and TRBJ2-7; D may be TRBD1 or TRBD2 (5 bases each). Trimming took off 0 bases at V and 0 bases at J, with 15 bases between the two ends. This CDR3 has 16 residues. In germline, CDR1 is DFQATT, CDR2 SNEGSKA (reference sequence). The chain's CDR3 is CSARDRDDYRSYEQYF. DNA of the CDR3: TGCAGTGCTAGAGATAGGGACGACTACCGCTCCTACGAGCAGTACTTC.

This clonotype was detected many times. The V call is TRBV18, the J call TRBJ1-5; D is unclear. The ends were cut back, 2 bases at V and 6 bases at J, with 8 bases in the middle. The CDR3 has 13 amino acids. CDR1 and CDR2 from the germline V gene are KGHSH and LQKENI. CDR3 sequence reads: CASSPSEVQPQHF. The CDR3 region has the DNA TGTGCCAGCTCACCAAGTGAGGTTCAGCCCCAGCATTTT.

This clonotype was seen ten or more times. The gene calls are TRBV11-2 and TRBJ2-1; the D gene is possibly TRBD2 (5 bases). CDR1 is SGHAT, CDR2 FQNNGV, per germline. CDR3 size: 13 residues. Trimming took off 1 base at V and 9 bases at J, with 10 bases between the two ends. The CDR3 sequence: CASSLASWVEQFF. Written as DNA, the CDR3 is TGTGCCAGCAGCTTAGCTAGCTGGGTTGAGCAGTTCTTC.

V and J are TRBV5-1 and TRBJ2-3, with D possibly matching TRBD1 (5 bases). This CDR3 has 12 residues. V lost 3 bases, J lost 7 bases, and 9 bases lay in between. CDR1 and CDR2 (germline): SGHRS, YFSETQ. The CDR3 protein is CASSSQGNTQYF. CDR3 coding DNA: TGCGCCAGCAGCTCGCAGGGTAATACGCAGTATTTT.

There are a few counts of this clonotype. This chain connects TRBV28 to TRBJ2-7; tentatively, D is TRBD1 (5 bases). Germline V gene data show CDR1 as MDHEN and CDR2 as SYDVKM. The V gene lost 6 bases and the J gene lost 0 bases, with 15 bases spanning the gap. This CDR3 region has 15 residues. CDR3 nucleotides: TGTGCCAGCAGCTCTTACCGACAGAGCTCCTACGAGCAGTACTTC. Protein: CASSSYRQSSYEQYF.

This CDR3 reads CSASGQRAAYEQYF. The CDR3 DNA reads TGCAGTGCTAGTGGCCAGCGGGCCGCCTACGAGCAGTACTTC. This chain uses TRBV20-1 with TRBJ2-7; possible D gene TRBD2, 6 bases. Trimming removed 3 bases from V and 2 bases from J, with 14 bases in between. Germline V CDR1 and CDR2: DFQATT, SNEGSKA (reference sequence). CDR3 size: 14 residues.

As regards this clonotype: The junction does not match germline at one end; this may be a read error. J is TRBJ2-3 and V is TRBV27, with no clear D. The CDR3 is 13 amino acids. Germline CDR1 reads MNHEY; CDR2 reads SMNVEV (reference sequence). CDR3 DNA sequence: TGTGCCAGCAGTTTATCGGGCACAGATACGCAGTGTTTT. It translates to CASSLSGTDTQCF.